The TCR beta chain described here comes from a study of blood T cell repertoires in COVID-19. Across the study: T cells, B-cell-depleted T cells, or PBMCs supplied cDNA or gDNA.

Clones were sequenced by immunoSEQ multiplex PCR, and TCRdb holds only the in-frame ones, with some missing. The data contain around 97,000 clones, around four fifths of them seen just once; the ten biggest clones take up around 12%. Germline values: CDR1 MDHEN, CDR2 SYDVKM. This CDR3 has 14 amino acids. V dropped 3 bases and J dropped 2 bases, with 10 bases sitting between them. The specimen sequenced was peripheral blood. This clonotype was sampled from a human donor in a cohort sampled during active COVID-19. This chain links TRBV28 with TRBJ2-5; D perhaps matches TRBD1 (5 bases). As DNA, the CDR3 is TGTGCCAGCAGTTTGACAGAACCTCAAGAGACCCAGTACTTC. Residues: CASSLTEPQETQYF.